The rows below give T cell receptor beta chains drawn from one sample of a study of regulatory T cells in long-lasting Graves disease. TCRdb used MiXCR to reprocess the multiplex PCR reads, holding one entry per CDR3 protein. The sample lists 600,000 to 800,000 distinct CDR3 sequences; around 30% were seen once. Sample: peripheral blood mononuclear cells (PBMCs), taken when the disease was refractory, from a patient treated with antithyroid drugs. The source of these receptors is a female donor with Graves disease. Each CDR3 is given without its conserved first and last residue.

v_call cdr3_aa
TRBV30 AWTRRATNEKLL
TRBV6-1 ASRRDRHNSPLH
TRBV28 ASKVGRPPYGYT
TRBV6-5 ASSWTDAGHNEQF
TRBV29-1 SVEDPSPEAF
TRBV20-1 SARDPRGISASYGYT
TRBV6-1 ASSRLGQNYGYT
TRBV19 ASSISGHGGYEQY
TRBV28 ASSLWAAAGHQPQH
TRBV2 ASSTTGTSAETQY
TRBV7-9 ASSSTGPQETQY
TRBV20-1 SANSGSNILPLYEQY
TRBV30 AWSVGGPSYGQY
TRBV6-1 ASSPGTLKTSYGYT
TRBV5-1 ASSLGVGVDGYT
TRBV3-1 ASSQAHRGVQY
TRBV29-1 SVLSGLYGYT
TRBV29-1 SVSMGDSPLH
TRBV7-2 ASSLSGNAYEQY
TRBV30 AFEEGFDQPQH
TRBV5-1 ASRQQGSYEQY
TRBV11-2 ASSLSGVKYGYT
TRBV20-1 SASLGPGSYEQY
TRBV20-1 SASLSPSGKNIQY
TRBV20-1 SAISRHRDRADYGYT
TRBV6-1 ASSKDRYGYT
TRBV6-9 ASGGTRGLSFEAF
TRBV19 ASRQVGNTIY
TRBV14 ASSQAIWTSGYSYEQY
TRBV29-1 SVLGQVEPYEQY
TRBV7-9 ASSRRGQGETQY
TRBV6-1 ASSTGPGYT
TRBV27 ASSFLGDETQY
TRBV20-1 SARQGAYEQY
TRBV6-1 ATKERAYQETQY
TRBV10-2 ASSLGQGFGPQH
TRBV10-3 AISEQGQGQETQY
TRBV10-3 AISELPQGFATEAF
TRBV12-3/TRBV12-4 ASSSARGAGYT
TRBV19 ASIPQARGGYGYT
TRBV6-1 ASSNPLPPHTNTGELF
TRBV6-1 ASRGQNEGYT
TRBV13 ASSDSHGGGLAGRDEQY
TRBV29-1 SAVSWDIVSYGYT
TRBV20-1 SASRDTYEQY
TRBV28 ASRNRGPRNQPQH
TRBV2 ASLREGSSYEQY
TRBV20-1 SASGQRVYEQY
TRBV5-1 ASSLLGETNEKLF
TRBV2 ASRSVRYGYT
TRBV15 ATAQGAGNQPQH
TRBV19 ASSMSAQAF
TRBV28 ASSLSEGVRNQPQH